This T cell receptor (beta chain) was captured in a study of identical twins. The germline V gene has CDR1 DFQATT and CDR2 SNEGSKA (reference sequence). The CDR3 is made up of 11 amino acids. The V gene lost 6 bases and the J gene lost 4 bases, with 10 bases spanning the gap. This clonotype was recorded a few times. Its matching antigen is unknown. Study conclusions and caveats: Clonotypes of the beta chain that were abundant in cord blood carried fewer insertions (memory repertoires showed none).

TCRdb re-called the 5' RACE reads with MiXCR, one entry per CDR3 protein. The sample yields about 570,000 distinct CDR3 sequences, nearly 10% seen once. This sample also belongs to another study, concerning yellow fever vaccine responses in identical twins.

This sequence originates from a woman aged 18-29 years in good health. The sequenced sample consisted of PBMCs. The chain recombines TRBV20-1 with TRBJ2-7, with TRBD1 as a possible D gene (6 bases). The CDR3 coding sequence is TGCAGTGCCACACAGGGTTACGAGCAGTACTTC. Amino acid sequence: CSATQGYEQYF.